This TCR beta chain stems from a study of T-cell memory formation after mild COVID-19. About the research overall: The two donors had largely donor-specific TCR clusters.

A few counts support this clonotype. Its antigen is as yet unknown. TCRdb processed the 5' RACE reads anew with MiXCR; each CDR3 protein has one entry. The table has about 350,000 distinct CDR3 sequences, approximately 13% seen once; the top ten hold 20% to 25%. V trimming: 3 bases; J trimming: 6 bases; junction bases outside the gene matches: 5. CDR1 SGHVS and CDR2 FQNEAQ come from the germline V gene. The CDR3 consists of 14 residues. Study-wide findings and caveats: A second wave of clones peaked on day 37, and their SARS-CoV-2 specificity went unconfirmed.

The sequence came from a man aged 18 to 29 who had mild COVID-19 (a few samples of this study predate the infection). Cell type and time point are not known. The material sequenced was PBMCs or a T cell subset sorted from them (not recorded which). J is TRBJ1-2 and V is TRBV7-8; TRBD1 aligns across 9 bases. The DNA for the CDR3 is TGTGCCAGCAGCTTGGGACAGGGCAAGGATGGCTACACCTTC. This translates into CASSLGQGKDGYTF.